This T cell receptor beta chain stems from a study of blood T cells in healthy people across ages. On the study more broadly: Every two T cells gave about one barcoded beta molecule via template switching. Overall study findings and caveats: With age, beta diversity per million T cells declined roughly linearly, significantly by approximately 40.

Primed by a sample-barcoded 5' primer and a J-beta primer mix, a second PCR proceeded for 7 to 11 cycles. TCRdb called the 5' RACE reads again in MiXCR, with one record for every CDR3 protein. There are about 1.4 million distinct CDR3 sequences in the sample; roughly 59% occur only once, and roughly 6.3% lies in the top ten. The CDR3 loop spans 15 amino acids. Germline CDR1 MNHEY, CDR2 SVGEGT. Turning to this clonotype: No antigen is known for it. A junction boundary mismatches the germline segment, possibly from a read error.

The rearrangement links TRBV6-2 or TRBV6-3 to TRBJ2-1, with TRBD2 as a possible D gene (6 bases). The origin of this receptor is a man aged 18 to 29 in good health. Sequenced input: blood. CDR3 region: CASSPLADSCNEQFF. The CDR3 bases are TGTGCCAGCAGCCCACTAGCTGACTCCTGCAATGAGCAGTTCTTC.